This T cell receptor (beta chain) emerged from a study of tumor-infiltrating lymphocytes in primary liver carcinoma. Background on the study: Treatment of the patients' primary liver carcinoma consisted of surgical resection.

Unsorted whole blood yielded the blood RNA, and germline DNA was also extracted. Blood samples of roughly 4 milliliters were drawn preoperatively. From roughly 470 ng total RNA, TCR beta cDNA was generated with a primer in the constant region. Generation of the TCR beta libraries relied on three nested multiplex PCR rounds using slightly modified ARM-PCR. TRBV1-TRBV30 forward primers paired with a C-beta reverse primer were used in the first two PCR rounds, which ran roughly 9 cycles each. From the multiplex PCR reads, TCRdb called clonotypes with MiXCR, one entry per CDR3 protein. The sample has about 180,000 distinct CDR3 sequences, 60% seen once. V was pared by 3 bases and J by 0 bases, with 12 bases between. Germline V gene sequence: CDR1 SGHKS, CDR2 YYEKEE (reference sequence). The CDR3 contains 15 residues.

Sequencing input: peripheral blood. The chain has TRBV5-5 and TRBJ1-2, with a tentative D call TRBD1 (5 bases). The clonotype was recovered from a middle-aged man with primary liver carcinoma and hepatitis B virus infection. CDR3 in DNA: TGTGCCAGCAGCTACTCGGACACAACTAACTATGGCTACACCTTC. The encoded protein is CASSYSDTTNYGYTF.